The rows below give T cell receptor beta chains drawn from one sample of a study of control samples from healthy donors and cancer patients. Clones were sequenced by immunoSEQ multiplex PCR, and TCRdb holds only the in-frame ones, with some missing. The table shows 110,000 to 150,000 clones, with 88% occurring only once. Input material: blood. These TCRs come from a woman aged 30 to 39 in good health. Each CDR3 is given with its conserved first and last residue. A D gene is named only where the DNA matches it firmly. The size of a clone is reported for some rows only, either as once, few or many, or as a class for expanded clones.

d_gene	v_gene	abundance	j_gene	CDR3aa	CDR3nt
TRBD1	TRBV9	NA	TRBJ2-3	CASSPRVQGAGTDTQYF	TGTGCCAGCAGCCCCCGAGTACAGGGGGCTGGCACAGATACGCAGTATTTT
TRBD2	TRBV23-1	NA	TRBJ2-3	CASRNSTNRYSSSGIGGTDTQYF	TGCGCCAGCAGGAACTCAACAAACAGATACTCTTCTAGCGGGATAGGAGGGACAGATACGCAGTATTTT
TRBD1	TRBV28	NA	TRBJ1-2	CASSSVGGPSGGNYGYTF	TGTGCCAGCAGCTCAGTTGGCGGACCCTCAGGGGGGAACTATGGCTACACCTTC
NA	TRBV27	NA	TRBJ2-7	CASSGWRDSYEQYF	TGTGCCAGCAGTGGGTGGCGGGACTCCTACGAGCAGTACTTC
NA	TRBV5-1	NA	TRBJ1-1	CASSKTVNTEAFF	TGCGCCAGCAGCAAGACCGTGAACACTGAAGCTTTCTTT
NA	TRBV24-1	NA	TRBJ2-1	CATSDLTRHLFF	TGTGCCACCAGTGATTTAACCCGACACCTGTTCTTC
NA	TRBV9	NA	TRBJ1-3	CASSVEASSGNTIYF	TGTGCCAGCAGCGTAGAGGCGAGCTCTGGAAACACCATATATTTT
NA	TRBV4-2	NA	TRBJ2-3	CASSLSSAGSTDTQYF	TGTGCCAGCAGCCTTTCGTCAGCGGGTTCGACAGATACGCAGTATTTT
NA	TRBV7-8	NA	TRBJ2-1	CASSLVRHNEQFF	TGTGCCAGCAGCTTAGTTAGACACAATGAGCAGTTCTTC
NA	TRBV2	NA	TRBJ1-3	CASSEAPSGNTIYF	TGTGCCAGCAGTGAAGCACCCTCTGGAAACACCATATATTTT
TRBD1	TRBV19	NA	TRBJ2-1	CASSVTGVSAYNEQFF	TGTGCCAGTAGTGTCACAGGGGTAAGTGCCTACAATGAGCAGTTCTTC
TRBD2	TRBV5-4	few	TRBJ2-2	CASGGLAGNTGELFF	TGTGCCAGCGGGGGACTAGCGGGGAACACCGGGGAGCTGTTTTTT
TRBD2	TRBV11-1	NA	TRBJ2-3	CASSITAGGGADTQYF	TGTGCCAGCAGTATCACCGCGGGGGGCGGCGCAGATACGCAGTATTTT
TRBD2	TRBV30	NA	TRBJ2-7	CAWTQAGGQGEQYF	TGTGCCTGGACCCAGGCGGGGGGGCAGGGCGAGCAGTACTTC
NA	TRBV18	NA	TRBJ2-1	CASSPRGGNEQFF	TGTGCCAGCTCACCTAGAGGGGGCAATGAGCAGTTCTTC
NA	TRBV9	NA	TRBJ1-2	CASSPLGPNYGYTF	TGTGCCAGCAGCCCCCTGGGGCCCAACTATGGCTACACCTTC
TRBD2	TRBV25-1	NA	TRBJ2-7	CASSEGGGSEQYF	TGTGCCAGCAGTGAGGGCGGGGGAAGTGAGCAGTACTTC
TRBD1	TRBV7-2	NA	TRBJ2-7	CASSPLRDSEQYF	TGTGCCAGCAGCCCGCTCCGGGACAGCGAGCAGTACTTC
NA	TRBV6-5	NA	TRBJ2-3	CAIRPGLATDTQYF	TGTGCCATTCGACCGGGACTCGCCACAGATACGCAGTATTTT
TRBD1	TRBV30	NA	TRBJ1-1	CAWIRDRVAEAFF	TGTGCCTGGATCCGGGACAGGGTCGCTGAAGCTTTCTTT
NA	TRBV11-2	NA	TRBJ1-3	CASSSHHGQRSGNTIYF	TGTGCCAGCAGCTCCCACCACGGACAGCGCTCTGGAAACACCATATATTTT
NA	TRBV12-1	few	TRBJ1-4	CASSLTYSSATNEKLFF	TGTGCCAGCAGCCTGACGTACAGCTCGGCAACTAATGAAAAACTGTTTTTT
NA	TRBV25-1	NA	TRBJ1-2	CASSETSHYGYTF	TGTGCCAGCAGTGAAACCTCCCACTATGGCTACACCTTC
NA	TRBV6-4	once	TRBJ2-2	CASSLSRDTGELFF	TGTGCCAGCAGTCTATCCCGGGACACCGGGGAGCTGTTTTTT
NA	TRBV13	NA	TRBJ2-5	CASTPRASGAQYF	TGTGCCAGCACTCCAAGGGCCTCGGGGGCCCAGTACTTC
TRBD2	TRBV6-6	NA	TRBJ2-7	CASSYGTSGRGYEQYF	TGTGCCAGCAGTTATGGGACTAGCGGGAGGGGCTACGAGCAGTACTTC
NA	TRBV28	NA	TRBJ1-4	CASSLWGVGEKLFF	TGTGCCAGCAGTTTATGGGGGGTAGGGGAAAAACTGTTTTTT
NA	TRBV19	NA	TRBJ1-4	CASSDIPAGGEKLFF	TGTGCCAGTAGCGACATTCCCGCGGGAGGCGAAAAACTGTTTTTT
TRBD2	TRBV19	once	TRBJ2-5	CARQRRPPGQWTLAGVWETQYF	TGTGCCAGACAAAGACGCCCACCGGGACAGTGGACACTAGCGGGAGTCTGGGAGACCCAGTACTTC
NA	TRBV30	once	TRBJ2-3	CAWTAGDTQYF	TGTGCCTGGACCGCCGGAGATACGCAGTATTTT
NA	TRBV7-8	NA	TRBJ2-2	CALRVRGTGELFF	TGTGCCCTCAGAGTTCGGGGCACCGGGGAGCTGTTTTTT
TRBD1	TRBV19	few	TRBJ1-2	CASSPGTGYDYGYTF	TGTGCCAGTAGTCCCGGGACAGGGTACGACTATGGCTACACCTTC
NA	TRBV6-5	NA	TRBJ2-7	CASRRGAYEQYF	TGTGCCAGCAGAAGGGGGGCCTACGAGCAGTACTTC
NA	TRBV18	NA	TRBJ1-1	CASSPGRGTEAFF	TGTGCCAGCTCACCAGGGAGGGGGACTGAAGCTTTCTTT
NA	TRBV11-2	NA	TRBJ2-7	CASRSLGRRATYEQYF	TGTGCCAGCAGGTCCTTAGGTAGGCGGGCCACCTACGAGCAGTACTTC
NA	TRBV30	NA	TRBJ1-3	CAWKGSGNTIYF	TGTGCCTGGAAGGGGTCGGGAAACACCATATATTTT
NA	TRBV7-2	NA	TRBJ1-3	CASSLARPGNTIYF	TGTGCCAGCAGCTTAGCCAGGCCTGGAAACACCATATATTTT
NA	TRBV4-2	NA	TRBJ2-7	CASSSGTNSYEQYF	TGTGCCAGCAGCTCGGGGACAAATTCCTACGAGCAGTACTTC
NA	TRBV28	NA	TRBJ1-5	CASSVRALIPQHF	TGTGCCAGCAGTGTCAGGGCCCTAATCCCCCAGCATTTT
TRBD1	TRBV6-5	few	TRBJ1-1	CASTTGGPLAEAFF	TGTGCCAGCACCACAGGGGGCCCTCTGGCTGAAGCTTTCTTT
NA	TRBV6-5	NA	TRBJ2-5	CATKLGTVKETQYF	TGTGCCACCAAGCTCGGGACGGTCAAAGAGACCCAGTACTTC